Listed below are T cell receptor beta chains from one sample, sequenced in a study of shared clonotypes between healthy human individuals. Clones were sequenced by immunoSEQ multiplex PCR, and TCRdb holds only the in-frame ones, with some missing. The sample has approximately 1.1 million clones; about 84% are singletons. Material for sequencing was memory CD4+ T cells from PBMCs. The receptors shown here come from a man aged 18 to 30 in good health. Some clones in this sample may be carry-over from other donors' samples. Each CDR3 is given with its conserved first and last residue. D genes are given only for firm matches. Clone size is stated in some rows and not others, as once, few, many or a class when expanded.

>TRBV28|TRBJ2-7|NA|NA
CASSLGLWGTEQYF
TGTGCCAGCAGTTTAGGGCTGTGGGGGACCGAGCAGTACTTC
>TRBV18|TRBJ1-2|NA|NA
CASSPPGARHGYTF
TGTGCCAGCTCACCACCAGGGGCACGGCATGGCTACACCTTC
>TRBV28|TRBJ1-2|NA|NA
CASSLHPRRGYGYTF
TGTGCCAGCAGTCTACACCCTAGGAGAGGATATGGCTACACCTTC
>TRBV9|TRBJ2-3|TRBD2|NA
CASTGTSGSTDTQYF
TGTGCCAGTACCGGGACTAGCGGCTCCACAGATACGCAGTATTTT
>TRBV7-8|TRBJ1-2|TRBD1|NA
CASSPRDRGYGYTF
TGTGCCAGCAGCCCCAGGGACAGGGGGTATGGCTACACCTTC
>TRBV6-1|TRBJ1-5|NA|once
CASSETGAMVQPQHF
TGTGCCAGCAGTGAAACCGGAGCTATGGTTCAGCCCCAGCATTTT
>TRBV5-1|TRBJ1-5|NA|NA
CASSLGNREPQHF
TGCGCCAGCAGCTTGGGCAACAGAGAGCCCCAGCATTTT
>TRBV6-5|TRBJ1-1|NA|NA
CASSYVGGDPGTEAFF
TGTGCCAGCAGTTACGTGGGGGGCGATCCAGGAACTGAAGCTTTCTTT
>TRBV7-2|TRBJ1-1|NA|once
CASSLGMAFF
TGTGCCAGCAGCTTAGGTATGGCTTTCTTT
>TRBV5-4|TRBJ2-3|NA|NA
CASSLRTTDTQYF
TGTGCCAGCAGCTTGAGGACCACAGATACGCAGTATTTT
>TRBV30|TRBJ1-3|NA|NA
CAWSGTFAGNTIYF
TGTGCCTGGAGTGGGACTTTCGCTGGAAACACCATATATTTT
>TRBV6-1|TRBJ2-4|NA|NA
CASSETRGAAKNIQYF
TGTGCCAGCAGTGAGACCCGGGGGGCAGCCAAAAACATTCAGTACTTC
>TRBV7-9|TRBJ2-7|TRBD1|few
CASSQGQYYEQYF
TGTGCCAGCAGCCAGGGACAGTACTACGAGCAGTACTTC
>TRBV28|TRBJ2-5|NA|NA
CASNDEATQYF
TGTGCCAGCAACGACGAGGCGACCCAGTACTTC
>TRBV5-1|TRBJ2-1|TRBD2|NA
CASSVGSGSGNEQFF
TGCGCCAGCAGCGTCGGTAGCGGGAGTGGCAATGAGCAGTTCTTC
>TRBV5-6|TRBJ1-2|NA|NA
CASSLGQNYGYTF
TGTGCCAGCAGCTTAGGCCAGAACTATGGCTACACCTTC
>TRBV6-1|TRBJ1-1|NA|NA
CASWNTEAFF
TGTGCCAGTTGGAACACTGAAGCTTTCTTT
>TRBV4-2|TRBJ1-5|NA|NA
CASSQVVGSGNQPQHF
TGTGCCAGCAGCCAAGTAGTCGGGAGTGGCAATCAGCCCCAGCATTTT
>TRBV6-4|TRBJ2-1|NA|NA
CASSDQAGAWSEQFF
TGTGCCAGCAGTGACCAAGCAGGGGCTTGGAGTGAGCAGTTCTTC
>TRBV9|TRBJ1-3|NA|NA
CASSSMGAASGNTIYF
TGTGCCAGCAGCTCTATGGGGGCGGCATCTGGAAACACCATATATTTT
>TRBV2|TRBJ1-4|TRBD1|NA
CASRNQGGRDEKLFF
TGTGCCAGCAGGAACCAGGGGGGGAGGGATGAAAAACTGTTTTTT
>TRBV5-1|TRBJ2-1|TRBD2|NA
CASSLFSAGEVNEQFF
TGCGCCAGCAGCTTGTTCTCAGCGGGAGAAGTCAATGAGCAGTTCTTC
>TRBV6-1|TRBJ2-7|NA|NA
CASSVSSRGEQYF
TGTGCCAGCAGTGTGTCTAGCCGAGGCGAGCAGTACTTC
>TRBV7-9|TRBJ2-1|TRBD2|NA
CASRPLAGYNEQFF
TGTGCCAGCAGACCGCTAGCGGGATACAATGAGCAGTTCTTC